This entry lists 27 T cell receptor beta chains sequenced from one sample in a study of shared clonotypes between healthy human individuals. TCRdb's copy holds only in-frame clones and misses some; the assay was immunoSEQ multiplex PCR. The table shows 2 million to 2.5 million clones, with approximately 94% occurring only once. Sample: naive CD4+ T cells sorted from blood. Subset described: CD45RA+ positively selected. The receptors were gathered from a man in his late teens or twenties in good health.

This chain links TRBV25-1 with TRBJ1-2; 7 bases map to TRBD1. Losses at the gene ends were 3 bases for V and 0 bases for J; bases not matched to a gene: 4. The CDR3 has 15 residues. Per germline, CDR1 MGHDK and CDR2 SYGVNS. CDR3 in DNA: TGTGCCAGCAGTGACGGGACAGCCACTAACTATGGCTACACCTTC. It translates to CASSDGTATNYGYTF.

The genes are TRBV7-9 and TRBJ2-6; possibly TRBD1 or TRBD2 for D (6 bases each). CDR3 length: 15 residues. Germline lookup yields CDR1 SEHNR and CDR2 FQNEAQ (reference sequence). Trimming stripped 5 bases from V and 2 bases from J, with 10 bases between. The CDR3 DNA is TGTGCCAGCAGCGAAGGGGGGACTGGGGCCAACGTCCTGACTTTC. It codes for CASSEGGTGANVLTF. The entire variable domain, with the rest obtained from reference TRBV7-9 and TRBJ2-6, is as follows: DTGVSQNPRHKITKRGQNVTFRCDPISEHNRLYWYRQTLGQGPEFLTYFQNEAQLEKSRLLSDRFSAERPKGSFSTLEIQRTEQGDSAMYLCASSEGGTGANVLTFGAGSRLTVL.

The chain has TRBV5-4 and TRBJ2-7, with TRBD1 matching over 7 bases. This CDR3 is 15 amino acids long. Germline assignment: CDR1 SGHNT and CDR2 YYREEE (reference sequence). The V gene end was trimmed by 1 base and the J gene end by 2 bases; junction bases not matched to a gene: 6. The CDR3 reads CASSLTGDSAYEQYF. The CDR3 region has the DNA TGTGCCAGCAGCTTGACCGGGGACAGCGCCTACGAGCAGTACTTC.

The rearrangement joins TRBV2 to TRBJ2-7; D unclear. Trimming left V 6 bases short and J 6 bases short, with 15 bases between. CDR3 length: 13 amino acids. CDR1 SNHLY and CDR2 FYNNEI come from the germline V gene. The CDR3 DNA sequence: TGTGCCAGCAGGAGAACGGCAGCCGGCGAGCAGTACTTC. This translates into CASRRTAAGEQYF.

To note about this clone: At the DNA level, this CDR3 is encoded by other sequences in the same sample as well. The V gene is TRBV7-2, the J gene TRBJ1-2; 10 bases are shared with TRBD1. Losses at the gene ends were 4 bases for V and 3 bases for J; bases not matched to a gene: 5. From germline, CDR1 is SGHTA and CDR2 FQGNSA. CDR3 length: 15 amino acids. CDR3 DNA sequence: TGTGCCAGCAGCTCTCGGGACAGGGGAGACTATGGCTACACCTTC. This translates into CASSSRDRGDYGYTF. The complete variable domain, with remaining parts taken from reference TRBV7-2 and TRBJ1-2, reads GAGVSQSPSNKVTEKGKDVELRCDPISGHTALYWYRQSLGQGLEFLIYFQGNSAPDKSGLPSDRFSAERTGGSVSTLTIQRTQQEDSAVYLCASSSRDRGDYGYTFGSGTRLTVV.

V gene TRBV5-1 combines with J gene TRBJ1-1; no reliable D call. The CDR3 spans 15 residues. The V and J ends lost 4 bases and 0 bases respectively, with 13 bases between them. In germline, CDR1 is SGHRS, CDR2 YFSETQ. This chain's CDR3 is CASSAQQTVNTEAFF. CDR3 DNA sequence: TGCGCCAGCAGCGCACAACAGACCGTGAACACTGAAGCTTTCTTT.

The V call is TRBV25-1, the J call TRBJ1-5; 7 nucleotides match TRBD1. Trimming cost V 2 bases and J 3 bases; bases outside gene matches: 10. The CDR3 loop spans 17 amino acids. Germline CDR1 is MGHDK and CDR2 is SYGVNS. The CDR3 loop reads CASSEGGLGGFNQPQHF. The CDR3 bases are TGTGCCAGCAGTGAAGGAGGTCTAGGGGGCTTCAATCAGCCCCAGCATTTT.

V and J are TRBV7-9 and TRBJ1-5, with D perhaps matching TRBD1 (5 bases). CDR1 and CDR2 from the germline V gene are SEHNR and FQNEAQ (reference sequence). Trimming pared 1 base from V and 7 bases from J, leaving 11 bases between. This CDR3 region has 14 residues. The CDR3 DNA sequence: TGTGCCAGCAGCTTAGAGTCCAGGGCCCAGCCCCAGCATTTT. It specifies CASSLESRAQPQHF.

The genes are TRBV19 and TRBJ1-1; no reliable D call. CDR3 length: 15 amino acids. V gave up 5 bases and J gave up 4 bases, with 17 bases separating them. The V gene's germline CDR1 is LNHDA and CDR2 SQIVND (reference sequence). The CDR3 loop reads CASSQALGRSTEAFF. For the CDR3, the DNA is TGTGCCAGTAGTCAGGCGCTGGGCAGGAGCACTGAAGCTTTCTTT.

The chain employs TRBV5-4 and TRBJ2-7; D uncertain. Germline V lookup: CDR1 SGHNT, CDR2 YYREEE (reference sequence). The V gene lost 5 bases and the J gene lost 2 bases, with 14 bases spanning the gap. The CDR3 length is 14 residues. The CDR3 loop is CASRPSLSAYEQYF. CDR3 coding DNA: TGTGCCAGCAGACCAAGTCTAAGCGCCTACGAGCAGTACTTC.

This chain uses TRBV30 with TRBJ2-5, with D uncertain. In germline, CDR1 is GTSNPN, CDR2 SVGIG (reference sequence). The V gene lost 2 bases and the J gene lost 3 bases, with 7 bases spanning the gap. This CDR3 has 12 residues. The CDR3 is CAWSLWEETQYF. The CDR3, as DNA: TGTGCCTGGAGTTTGTGGGAAGAGACCCAGTACTTC.

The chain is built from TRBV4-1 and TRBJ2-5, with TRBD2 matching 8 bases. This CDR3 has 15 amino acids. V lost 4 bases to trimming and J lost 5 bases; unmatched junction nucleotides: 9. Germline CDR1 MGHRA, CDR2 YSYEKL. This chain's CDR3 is CASSLLAVPGETQYF. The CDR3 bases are TGCGCCAGCAGCCTACTAGCGGTTCCTGGGGAGACCCAGTACTTC.

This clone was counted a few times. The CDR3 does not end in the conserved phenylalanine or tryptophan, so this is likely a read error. The CDR3 loop reads CASSQDHSGGVSPLHS. CDR3 coding DNA: TGCGCCAGCAGCCAAGATCATTCAGGAGGGGTCTCACCCCTCCACTCT. The chain carries TRBV4-3 and TRBJ1-6, with a possible D match to TRBD1 (5 bases). CDR1 and CDR2 from the germline V gene are LGHNA and YSLEER. CDR3 length equals 16 residues. The V end was cut by 0 bases, the J end by 10 bases, with 16 bases between.

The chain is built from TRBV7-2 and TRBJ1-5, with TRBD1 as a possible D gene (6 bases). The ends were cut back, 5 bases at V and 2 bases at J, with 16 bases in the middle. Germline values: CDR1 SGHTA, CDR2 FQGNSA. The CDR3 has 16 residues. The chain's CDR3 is CASSPLGGGGNQPQHF. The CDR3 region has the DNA TGTGCCAGCAGCCCCCTCGGGGGCGGCGGCAATCAGCCCCAGCATTTT. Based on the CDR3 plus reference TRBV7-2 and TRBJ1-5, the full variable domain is GAGVSQSPSNKVTEKGKDVELRCDPISGHTALYWYRQSLGQGLEFLIYFQGNSAPDKSGLPSDRFSAERTGGSVSTLTIQRTQQEDSAVYLCASSPLGGGGNQPQHFGDGTRLSIL.

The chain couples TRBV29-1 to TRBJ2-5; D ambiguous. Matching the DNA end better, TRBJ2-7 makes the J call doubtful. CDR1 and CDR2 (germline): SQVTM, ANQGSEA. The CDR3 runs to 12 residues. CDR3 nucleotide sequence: TGCAGCGTTGGTCAGACCTCCTACGAGCAGTACTTC. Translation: CSVGQTSYEQYF.

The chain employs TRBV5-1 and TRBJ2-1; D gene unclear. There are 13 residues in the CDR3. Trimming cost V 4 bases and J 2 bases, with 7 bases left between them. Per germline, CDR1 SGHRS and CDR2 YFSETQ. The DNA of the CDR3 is TGCGCCAGCAGCCCGGCAACCTACAATGAGCAGTTCTTC. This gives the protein CASSPATYNEQFF.

CDR3: CASSLEASGSYEQYF. CDR3 in DNA: TGTGCCAGCAGTTTAGAGGCCTCGGGCTCCTACGAGCAGTACTTC. The chain uses TRBV28 and TRBJ2-7; D gene ambiguous. Germline V gene lookup returns CDR1 MDHEN and CDR2 SYDVKM. The CDR3 extends over 15 amino acids. Trimming left V 2 bases short and J 0 bases short, with 11 bases between.

For the CDR3, the DNA is TGTGCCAGCAGCATCCCTTCTGGAAACACCATATATTTT. It specifies CASSIPSGNTIYF. This rearrangement joins TRBV14 to TRBJ1-3; the D is unclear. The CDR3 covers 13 residues. Germline assignment: CDR1 SGHDN and CDR2 FVKESK. Deletions cut 5 bases from V and 1 base from J, with 6 bases between.

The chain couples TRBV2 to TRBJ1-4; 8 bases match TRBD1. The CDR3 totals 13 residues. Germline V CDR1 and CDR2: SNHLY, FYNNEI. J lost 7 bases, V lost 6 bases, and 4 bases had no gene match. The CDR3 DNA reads TGTGCCAGCAGGGGACAGGAGGGTGAAAAACTGTTTTTT. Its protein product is CASRGQEGEKLFF.

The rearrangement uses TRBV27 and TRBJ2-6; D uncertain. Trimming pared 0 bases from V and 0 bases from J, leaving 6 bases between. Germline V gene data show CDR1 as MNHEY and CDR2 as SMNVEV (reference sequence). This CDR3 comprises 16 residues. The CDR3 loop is CASSLSSFSGANVLTF. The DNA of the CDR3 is TGTGCCAGCAGTTTATCCTCGTTCTCTGGGGCCAACGTCCTGACTTTC.

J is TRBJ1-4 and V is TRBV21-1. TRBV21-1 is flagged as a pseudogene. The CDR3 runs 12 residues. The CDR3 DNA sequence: TGTGCCAGCAGCAAAGGTGATGAAAAACTGTTTTTT. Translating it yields CASSKGDEKLFF.

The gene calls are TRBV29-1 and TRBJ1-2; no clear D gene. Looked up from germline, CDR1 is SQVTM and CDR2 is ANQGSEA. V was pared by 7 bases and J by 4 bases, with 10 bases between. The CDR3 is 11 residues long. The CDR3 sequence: CSAGDIYGYTF. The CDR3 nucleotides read TGCAGCGCCGGAGACATCTATGGCTACACCTTC.

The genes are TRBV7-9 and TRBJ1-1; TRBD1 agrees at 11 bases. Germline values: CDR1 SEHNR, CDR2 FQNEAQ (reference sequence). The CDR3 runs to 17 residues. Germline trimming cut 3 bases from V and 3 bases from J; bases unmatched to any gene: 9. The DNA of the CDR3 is TGTGCCAGCAGCTTCGCCGGGACAGGGGGAGGAGACACTGAAGCTTTCTTT. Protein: CASSFAGTGGGDTEAFF.

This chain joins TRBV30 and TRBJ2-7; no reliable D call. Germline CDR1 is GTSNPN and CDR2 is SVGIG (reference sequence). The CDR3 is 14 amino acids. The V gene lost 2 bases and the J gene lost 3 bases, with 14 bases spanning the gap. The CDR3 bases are TGTGCCTGGAGTCGGCCCACCCAATACTACGAGCAGTACTTC. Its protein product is CAWSRPTQYYEQYF.

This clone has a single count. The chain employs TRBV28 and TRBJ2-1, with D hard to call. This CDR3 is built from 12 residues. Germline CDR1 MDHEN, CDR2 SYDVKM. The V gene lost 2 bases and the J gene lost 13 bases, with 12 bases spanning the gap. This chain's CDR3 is CASSLSRDSQFF. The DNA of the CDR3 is TGTGCCAGCAGTTTAAGTAGGGATAGTCAGTTCTTC.

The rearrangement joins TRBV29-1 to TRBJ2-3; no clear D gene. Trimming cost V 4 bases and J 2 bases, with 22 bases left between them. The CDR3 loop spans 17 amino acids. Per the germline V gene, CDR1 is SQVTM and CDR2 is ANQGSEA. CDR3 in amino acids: CSVVFVFTPTFTDTQYF. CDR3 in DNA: TGCAGCGTTGTTTTTGTTTTTACCCCCACATTCACAGATACGCAGTATTTT.

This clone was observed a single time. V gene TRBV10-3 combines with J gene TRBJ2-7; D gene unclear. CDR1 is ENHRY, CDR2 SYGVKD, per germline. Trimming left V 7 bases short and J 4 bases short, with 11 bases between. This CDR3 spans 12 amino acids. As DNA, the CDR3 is TGTGCCATCACCCCGGACGGGTACGAGCAGTACTTC. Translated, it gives CAITPDGYEQYF.